What follows describes a single T cell receptor beta chain. Its cognate antigen has yet to be identified. The record has no base qualities; no much larger clone is one base away. This sample was taken from a study of Tregs in tolerant kidney transplant recipients (dated by TCRdb to the late 2010s). For the study in its entirety: The study used TCRbeta sequencing to identify donor-specific regulatory T cells before combined kidney and bone marrow transplantation, then tracked those cells after transplant. TCRbeta repertoire sequencing was used in a few healthy controls to compare several methods for expanding Tregs specific for an allogeneic donor.

Deletion took 6 bases off V and 0 bases off J, with a span of 15 bases between the germline ends. From the cysteine up to the phenylalanine, the CDR3 has a length of 16 residues. The read is trimmed to its CDR3 DNA, 48 bases read in frame from base 1. The germline V gene (reference sequence) sets CDR1 to SEHNR and CDR2 to FQNEAQ. Genomic DNA was extracted from sorted cells with the QIAGEN DNeasy Blood and Tissue Kit for TCRbeta CDR3 sequencing. Through immunoSEQ, high-throughput TCRbeta CDR3 sequencing was done commercially, including PCR amplification with internal controls and bias correction. Processing in the source paper ran as follows. Unique productive TCRbeta sequences were defined by CDR3 nucleotide sequence where primers matched, and otherwise by CDR3 amino acid sequence together with Vbeta and Jbeta genes. Sorting error was corrected by removing sequences shared between sorted populations at a frequency ratio of 2:1 or less, and the remaining shared sequences were assigned to the higher population. A sequence was defined as donor-reactive if the sequence was expanded at least 5-fold in CFSE-low cells compared with unstimulated cells and had a frequency of at least 0.01% in CFSE-low cells. Repertoire divergence was quantified by Jensen-Shannon divergence using the top 100 TCRbeta sequences ranked by frequency. For samples with multiple sequencing runs, sorting error was corrected separately for each run before the runs were pooled. TCRdb limited this immuneACCESS table to in-frame rearrangements with V and J called. A share of clones is missing; checked studies link under half to unresolved V genes, and the rest is unexplained. V and J calls and clone size are copied from that table; D and trimming were computed from the DNA. The sample table lists 110,000 or so clones, almost 95% of them with a count of one. The ten biggest clones cover roughly 0.63% of the sample.

Thawed PBMCs were FACS-sorted into unstimulated Tregs (CD4+CD25+CD127-), CD4+ non-Tregs (CD4+CD25-), CD4 cells and CD8 cells. Blood from healthy controls was obtained either from healthy volunteers or as purchased buffy coats. Healthy control blood was processed to PBMCs by Ficoll density gradient and cryopreserved, and patient PBMCs were collected before and after transplant. What the research found in general, with its limitations: Expanding Tregs with activated donor B cells appeared to identify the most biologically relevant and donor-specific TCRbeta repertoire. Biological reproducibility was not examined directly, but technical replication error appeared to be minimal. Because only a small number of patients were included, the study had limitations, and the results will need to be validated in larger populations as well as under other immunosuppression protocols.

The chain is made from TRBV7-9 and TRBJ2-1, with the D segment identity uncertain. This receptor was identified in a human donor in good health. Sequenced: CD4+ T cells from blood. The DNA is as follows: TGTGCCAGCAGGCTCCTTGGCGAGCGCTCCTACAATGAGCAGTTCTTC. It translates as CASRLLGERSYNEQFF. With the portions outside the CDR3 filled from the reference TRBV7-9 and TRBJ2-1 genes, the complete variable region becomes DTGVSQNPRHKITKRGQNVTFRCDPISEHNRLYWYRQTLGQGPEFLTYFQNEAQLEKSRLLSDRFSAERPKGSFSTLEIQRTEQGDSAMYLCASRLLGERSYNEQFFGPGTRLTVL.